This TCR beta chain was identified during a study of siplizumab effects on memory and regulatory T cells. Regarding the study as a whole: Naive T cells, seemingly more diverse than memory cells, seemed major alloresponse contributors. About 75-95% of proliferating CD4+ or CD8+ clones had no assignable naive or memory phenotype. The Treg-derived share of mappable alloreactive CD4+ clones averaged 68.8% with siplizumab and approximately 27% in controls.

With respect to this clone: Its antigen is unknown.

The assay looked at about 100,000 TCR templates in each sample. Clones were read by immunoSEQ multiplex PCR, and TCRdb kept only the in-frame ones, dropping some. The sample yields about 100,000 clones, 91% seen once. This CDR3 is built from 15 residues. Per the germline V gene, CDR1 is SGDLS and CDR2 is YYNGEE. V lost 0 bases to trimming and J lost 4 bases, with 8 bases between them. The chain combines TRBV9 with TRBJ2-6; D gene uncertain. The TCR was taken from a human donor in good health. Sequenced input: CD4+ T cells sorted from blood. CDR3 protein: CASSVASAGANVLTF. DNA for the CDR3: TGTGCCAGCAGCGTAGCTTCAGCCGGGGCCAACGTCCTGACTTTC. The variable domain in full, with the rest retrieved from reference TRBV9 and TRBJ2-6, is DSGVTQTPKHLITATGQRVTLRCSPRSGDLSVYWYQQSLDQGLQFLIQYYNGEERAKGNILERFSAQQFPDLHSELNLSSLELGDSALYFCASSVASAGANVLTFGAGSRLTVL.